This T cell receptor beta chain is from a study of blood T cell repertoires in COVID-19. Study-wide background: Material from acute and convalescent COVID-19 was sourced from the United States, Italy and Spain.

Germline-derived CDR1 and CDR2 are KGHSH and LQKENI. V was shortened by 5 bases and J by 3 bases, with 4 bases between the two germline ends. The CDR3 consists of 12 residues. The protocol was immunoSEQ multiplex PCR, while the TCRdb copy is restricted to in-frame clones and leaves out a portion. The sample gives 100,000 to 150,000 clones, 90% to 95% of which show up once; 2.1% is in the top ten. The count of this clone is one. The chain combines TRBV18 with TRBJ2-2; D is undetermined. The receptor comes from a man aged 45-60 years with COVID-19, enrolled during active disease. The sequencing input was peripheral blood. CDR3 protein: CASSVYTGELFF. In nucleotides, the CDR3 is TGTGCCAGCTCAGTATACACCGGGGAGCTGTTTTTT.